These 10 T cell receptor beta chains originate from one sample sequenced in a study of T-cell memory formation after mild COVID-19 (dated by TCRdb to the early 2020s). The protocol used for the library was 5' RACE. The listed sequencing device is Illumina NovaSeq 6000. TCRdb trimmed public reads at Q25 via fastp, called clones via MiXCR and kept in-frame beta chains. Rows with a matching CDR3 protein are joined into one entry that keeps the most common DNA and genes. This sample gives roughly 450,000 distinct CDR3 sequences in total; around a sixth of them show up just once. The ten biggest clones cover 9% to 15% of the sample. Sequenced: PBMCs or a T cell subset sorted from them (not recorded which). The receptors here all came from an adult woman who had mild COVID-19 (a few samples of this study predate the infection). The sample titles of this study are shuffled in the database, so cell type and time point are left out; the donor was told from shared clones.

The sample holds a few counts of this clonotype. The V call is TRBV10-3, the J call TRBJ2-2; D tentatively fits TRBD1 or TRBD2 (6 bases each). V lost 3 bases and J 5 bases, leaving 19 bases between the germline ends. The CDR3 is 17 amino acids. The germline gives CDR1 ENHRY, CDR2 SYGVKD. The CDR3 DNA reads as TGTGCCATCAGTGATTCTTCGGGGGCGCGTTATACCGGGGAGCTGTTTTTT. This gives the protein CAISDSSGARYTGELFF.

This clonotype came up a few times. V gene TRBV18 combines with J gene TRBJ2-7; unclear D gene. The CDR3 runs to 12 residues. V lost 4 bases and J lost 2, with 6 bases in between. CDR1 KGHSH and CDR2 LQKENI come from the germline V gene. This CDR3 reads CASSLQTYEQYF. CDR3 DNA sequence: TGTGCCAGCTCACTTCAGACCTACGAGCAGTACTTC.

V is TRBV7-8 and J is TRBJ1-2; 7 nucleotides match TRBD1. Trimming took 3 bases from V and 4 from J; bases not matched to a gene: 2. Germline lookup yields CDR1 SGHVS and CDR2 FQNEAQ. The CDR3 extends over 13 amino acids. This CDR3 is CASSFRGFYGYTF. CDR3 in DNA: TGTGCCAGCAGCTTCAGGGGGTTCTATGGCTACACCTTC.

The chain combines TRBV9 with TRBJ2-3; D may be TRBD2 (6 bases). Germline V gene data show CDR1 as SGDLS and CDR2 as YYNGEE. This CDR3 has 15 amino acids. The V gene lost 4 bases and the J gene lost 5 bases, with 17 bases spanning the gap. The CDR3 DNA reads as TGTGCCAGCAGCTCCTCCGATCGACTAGAAGATACGCAGTATTTT. Translated, it gives CASSSSDRLEDTQYF.

This clonotype has at least ten counts. This chain links TRBV12-3 or TRBV12-4 with TRBJ2-6; D is undetermined. Trimming left V 3 bases short and J 0 bases short, with 15 bases between. The CDR3 spans 18 residues. CDR3 in DNA: TGTGCCAGCAGTTTGGAAGGACGTATACTCTCTGGGGCCAACGTCCTGACTTTC. Residues: CASSLEGRILSGANVLTF.

Only a few counts were recorded for this clonotype. The chain is built from TRBV12-3 or TRBV12-4 and TRBJ2-7, with D hard to call. V lost 5 bases and J 0 bases, leaving 14 bases between the germline ends. This CDR3 contains 15 residues. The DNA of the CDR3 is TGTGCCAGCAGTCTAAATGACCGGCGCTCCTACGAGCAGTACTTC. Protein product: CASSLNDRRSYEQYF.

In its sample, this clonotype was seen a few times. The chain links TRBV4-2 to TRBJ1-4; D is perhaps TRBD1 (6 bases). The germline V and J ends were trimmed by 0 bases and 8 bases, with 19 bases remaining between them. Per the germline V gene, CDR1 is LGHNA and CDR2 is YNFKEQ. The CDR3 has 17 amino acids. CDR3 amino acids: CASSQEARGKMGEKLFF. The CDR3 DNA reads TGTGCCAGCAGCCAAGAAGCGAGGGGGAAGATGGGAGAAAAACTGTTTTTT.

There are a few counts of this clonotype. V is TRBV12-3 or TRBV12-4 and J is TRBJ2-3, with TRBD2 identical over 7 bases. Trimming took 7 bases from V and 4 from J; bases not matched to a gene: 5. The CDR3 length is 13 residues. CDR3 coding DNA: TGTGCCAGCATGGGAGGGAGGGCAGATACGCAGTATTTT. Its translation: CASMGGRADTQYF.

The rearrangement joins TRBV20-1 to TRBJ2-5; 11 bases fit TRBD2. V was pared by 6 bases and J by 10 bases, with 10 bases of the junction left unmatched. The CDR3 spans 13 residues. Germline CDR1 and CDR2: DFQATT and SNEGSKA (reference sequence). This CDR3 is CSAKTGTSGFQYF. The CDR3 DNA sequence: TGCAGTGCCAAAACCGGGACTAGCGGCTTCCAGTACTTC.

The genes are TRBV30 and TRBJ1-2; D ambiguous. With 3 bases removed from V and 4 bases from J, the gap between germline ends came to 9 bases. Germline V gene lookup returns CDR1 GTSNPN and CDR2 SVGIG (reference sequence). The CDR3 is made up of 12 amino acids. DNA for the CDR3: TGTGCCTGGAGGGAAGTCGTCTATGGCTACACCTTC. This encodes CAWREVVYGYTF.